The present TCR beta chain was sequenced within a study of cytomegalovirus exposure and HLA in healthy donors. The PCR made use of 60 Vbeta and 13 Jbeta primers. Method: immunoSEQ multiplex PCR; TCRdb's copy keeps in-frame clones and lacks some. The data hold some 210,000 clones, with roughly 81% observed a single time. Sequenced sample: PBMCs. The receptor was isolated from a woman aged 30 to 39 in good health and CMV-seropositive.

The CDR3 DNA reads TGTGCCAGCAGCCAAGAAGGCGGTGGGTTAGGCACAGATACGCAGTATTTT. Its protein product is CASSQEGGGLGTDTQYF. The V and J genes are TRBV4-2 and TRBJ2-3; no firm D call. V shed 0 bases and J shed 1 base, with 14 bases lying between them. This CDR3 is 17 amino acids long. Germline CDR1 and CDR2: LGHNA and YNFKEQ.